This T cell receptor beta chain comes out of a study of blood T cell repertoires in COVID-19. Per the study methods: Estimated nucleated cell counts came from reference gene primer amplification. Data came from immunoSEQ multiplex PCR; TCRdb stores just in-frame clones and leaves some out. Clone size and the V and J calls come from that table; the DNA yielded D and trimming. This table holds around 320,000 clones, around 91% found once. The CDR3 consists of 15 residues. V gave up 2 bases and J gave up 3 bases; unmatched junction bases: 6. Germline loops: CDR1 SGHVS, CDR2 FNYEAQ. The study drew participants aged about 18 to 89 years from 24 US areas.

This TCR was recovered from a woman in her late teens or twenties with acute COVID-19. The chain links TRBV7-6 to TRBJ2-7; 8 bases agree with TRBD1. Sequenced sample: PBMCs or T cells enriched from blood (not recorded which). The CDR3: CASSLRQGNDYEQYF. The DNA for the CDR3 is TGTGCCAGCAGCTTAAGACAGGGGAACGACTACGAGCAGTACTTC.